The present entry profiles one TCR beta chain with its context. This record comes from a study of blood T cell repertoires in COVID-19. TCRdb's table, derived via immunoSEQ multiplex PCR, lists solely in-frame clones and lacks some. The sample contains under 200,000 clones, 85% to 90% of which appear only once. Germline loops: CDR1 LGHDT, CDR2 YNNKEL (reference sequence). Deletions cut 6 bases from V and 3 bases from J, with 7 bases between. The CDR3 is 12 residues long. This chain connects TRBV3-1 (or the pseudogene TRBV3-2) to TRBJ2-3, with D hard to call. The material sequenced was PBMCs or T cells enriched from blood (not recorded which). The TCR was taken from a woman aged 50 to 60 who had recovered from COVID-19. The DNA for the CDR3 is TGTGCCAGCAGGTCTGTGACAGATACGCAGTATTTT. This gives the protein CASRSVTDTQYF.